Listed here are 12 T cell receptor beta chains from one sample, sequenced in a study of T cell responses to AZD1222 COVID-19 vaccine. Using immunoSEQ multiplex PCR, the repertoire was profiled, and TCRdb retains in-frame clones only, with some absent. The data hold 130,000 or so clones, with about 86% observed a single time. This specimen was peripheral blood, taken on day 0 of AZD1222 vaccination. Receptors were obtained from an adult in good health.

This chain joins TRBV7-8 and TRBJ1-1; D possibly corresponds to TRBD1 (6 bases). The length of the CDR3 is 17 residues. V shed 1 base and J shed 1 base, with 16 bases lying between them. Germline CDR1 and CDR2: SGHVS and FQNEAQ. The CDR3 DNA follows: TGTGCCAGCAGCTTAGTGCGCAGGGGTAAGACGAACACTGAAGCTTTCTTT. It translates to CASSLVRRGKTNTEAFF.

The chain joins TRBV7-2 to TRBJ1-2; 9 nucleotides agree with TRBD1. Germline assignment: CDR1 SGHTA and CDR2 FQGNSA. The CDR3 is made up of 14 amino acids. The J segment lost 4 bases and the V segment lost 5 bases, leaving 5 bases of the junction unmatched. This CDR3 is CASSPVTGGYGYTF. The CDR3 nucleotides read TGTGCCAGCAGCCCGGTGACAGGGGGCTATGGCTACACCTTC.

CDR3 coding DNA: TGTGCCAGCAGCGACCTGACAGGCTTGAACACTGAAGCTTTCTTT. It yields the protein CASSDLTGLNTEAFF. The gene calls are TRBV7-8 and TRBJ1-1; tentatively, D is TRBD1 (6 bases). Per the germline V gene, CDR1 is SGHVS and CDR2 is FQNEAQ. The CDR3 extends over 15 amino acids. Trimming shortened V by 5 bases and J by 0 bases, and 13 bases separated the two germline ends.

V usage is TRBV21-1 and J usage is TRBJ2-6; TRBD1, the table's D call, was not compared with the DNA. TRBV21-1 is shown as a pseudogene. The CDR3 runs 18 residues. CDR3: CASSIRDRAPSGANVLTF. The DNA for the CDR3 is TGTGCCAGCAGCATCCGGGACAGGGCCCCCTCTGGGGCCAACGTCCTGACTTTC.

This clone was detected only a few times. The chain is built from TRBV28 and TRBJ2-7; 15 positions match TRBD2. The CDR3 contains 15 residues. CDR1 and CDR2 (germline): MDHEN, SYDVKM. V dropped 2 bases and J dropped 12; count of bases not matched to a gene: 8. The CDR3 DNA is TGTGCCAGCAGTTTACCGCGGACTAGCGGGAGGGCCACGTACTTC. Its translation is CASSLPRTSGRATYF.

The chain joins TRBV27 to TRBJ2-7, with no clear D. Germline V lookup: CDR1 MNHEY, CDR2 SMNVEV (reference sequence). The CDR3 totals 12 residues. V shed 7 bases and J shed 3 bases, with 10 bases lying between them. CDR3 region: CASNGQDYEQYF. The CDR3 DNA is TGTGCCAGCAACGGGCAGGACTACGAGCAGTACTTC.

The genes are TRBV13 and TRBJ1-1; 9 bases fit TRBD1. Per germline, CDR1 PRHDT and CDR2 FYEKMQ (reference sequence). The CDR3 contains 16 residues. The V and J ends lost 5 bases and 5 bases, in that order; junction bases with no gene match: 12. In DNA, the CDR3 is TGTGCCAGCAGCCCACAGACCGGACAGGGGTTGACTGAAGCTTTCTTT. Amino acid sequence: CASSPQTGQGLTEAFF. Supplemented by reference TRBV13 and TRBJ1-1, the full variable domain reads AAGVIQSPRHLIKEKRETATLKCYPIPRHDTVYWYQQGPGQDPQFLISFYEKMQSDKGSIPDRFSAQQFSDYHSELNMSSLELGDSALYFCASSPQTGQGLTEAFFGQGTRLTVV.

The rearrangement uses TRBV9 and TRBJ1-2, with D perhaps TRBD1 (6 bases). Germline values: CDR1 SGDLS, CDR2 YYNGEE. Trimming removed 4 bases at V and 6 bases at J, with 16 bases between. CDR3 length: 14 residues. The CDR3 reads CASSTSLRGDGYTF. CDR3 bases: TGTGCCAGCAGCACCTCTCTCAGGGGAGATGGCTACACCTTC.

The sample holds one count of this clone. The chain links TRBV4-3 to TRBJ1-2; 8 bases fit TRBD1. CDR1 LGHNA and CDR2 YSLEER come from the germline V gene. The V segment lost 4 bases and the J segment 2 bases; nucleotides outside the gene matches: 3. The CDR3 covers 14 residues. CDR3 sequence (DNA): TGCGCCAGCAGCCCTCGGACAGGGAACTATGGCTACACCTTC. The encoded protein is CASSPRTGNYGYTF.

This chain connects TRBV7-2 to TRBJ1-6; 8 nucleotides match TRBD1. Per the germline V gene, CDR1 is SGHTA and CDR2 is FQGNSA. With 1 base clipped from V and 10 bases from J, the junction kept 12 bases outside the gene matches. This CDR3 has 17 residues. CDR3 nucleotide sequence: TGTGCCAGCAGCTTAGAATCTTGGGTCAGGGGGCGATCACCCCTCCACTTT. This encodes CASSLESWVRGRSPLHF.

The chain joins TRBV5-1 to TRBJ2-7, with D tentatively TRBD1 (6 bases). Trimming cost V 0 bases and J 3 bases, with 13 bases left between them. The CDR3 runs 15 residues. Per the germline V gene, CDR1 is SGHRS and CDR2 is YFSETQ. In DNA, the CDR3 is TGCGCCAGCAGCTTGGACCCGGACAGCTTCTACGAGCAGTACTTC. This sequence encodes CASSLDPDSFYEQYF.

There are a few counts of this clone. This rearrangement joins TRBV29-1 to TRBJ1-2; TRBD1 matches at 11 bases. The CDR3 runs 14 residues. Trimming took 3 bases from V and 5 from J; bases not matched to a gene: 5. Germline V lookup: CDR1 SQVTM, CDR2 ANQGSEA. CDR3 nucleotide sequence: TGCAGCGTTGATGGGACAGGGGGAGGGTATGGCTACACCTTC. Encoded protein: CSVDGTGGGYGYTF.